This TCR beta chain comes out of a study of cytomegalovirus exposure and HLA in healthy donors. Overall study findings and caveats: HLA allele associations emerged for about 18,000 TCR beta sequences in a later analysis, at 0.05 false discovery rate. Most subjects had HLA-A and HLA-B alleles reportedly predicted accurately by TCR beta sequences. Sequencing likely produced, as an artifact, a cluster of highly shared sequence variants.

Germline lookup yields CDR1 PRHDT and CDR2 FYEKMQ (reference sequence). The CDR3 runs to 16 residues. Deletions cut 5 bases from V and 6 bases from J, with 20 bases between. This clone was counted a few times. Its antigen is unidentified. This PCR relied on a set of 60 Vbeta primers and 13 Jbeta primers. Per the original methods: Around 10 million shared chains were among around 80 million unique TCR beta chains counted in a later analysis. The method was immunoSEQ multiplex PCR; TCRdb's version includes in-frame clones alone and lacks a portion of them. D and trimming were read from the DNA, whereas the V and J calls and clone size are those reported in that table. The repertoire includes about 80,000 clones, approximately 67% of them detected once, and roughly 4% sits in the top ten.

The source of this sequence is a male donor in good health and CMV-seropositive. The chain links TRBV13 to TRBJ2-1, with a possible D match to TRBD2 (6 bases). The sequencing input was PBMCs. The CDR3 is CASSPPGGLGFNEQFF. Written as DNA, the CDR3 is TGTGCCAGCAGCCCCCCCGGAGGGTTGGGTTTCAATGAGCAGTTCTTC.